This T cell receptor beta chain was profiled in a study of T cells in Graves' hyperthyroidism and ophthalmopathy. RNA transcripts gave rise to amplified TCR beta CDR3 regions. During a first-round RT-PCR of the TCR CDR3, the HTBI primer set was used. TCRdb independently ran MiXCR on the multiplex PCR reads; one entry per CDR3 protein. Among 350,000 to 400,000 distinct CDR3 sequences listed, 14% to 15% were seen once. Ten or more counts support this clonotype. V lost 7 bases to trimming and J lost 1 base, with 16 bases between them. This CDR3 is 15 amino acids long. The V gene's germline CDR1 is MDHEN and CDR2 SYDVKM.

This sequence joins TRBV28 and TRBJ1-1; D is unresolved. The specimen was blood. The TCR sequence derives from a woman in her 30s with Graves' hyperthyroidism. CDR3 loop: CASTWGDIWNTEAFF. The CDR3 DNA reads as TGTGCCAGCACATGGGGAGACATCTGGAACACTGAAGCTTTCTTT.